One T cell receptor beta chain is described in this entry. Its target antigen remains unknown. Base-call qualities are not available, and no considerably larger clone is one nucleotide away. Taken from the germline V gene, the CDR1 and CDR2 loops are MNHEY and SVGAGI. V is clipped by 2 bases and J by 0 bases, and the sequence between their germline boundaries is 10 bases long. The CDR3 covers 15 residues, taking in both the cysteine and the phenylalanine. Of all the DNA, just the CDR3 is kept, 45 bases in frame from base 1. The data are from a study of shared clonotypes between healthy human individuals (dated by TCRdb to the early 2020s). Describing the broader study: Three men and a couple of women, aged 18 to 49 years, made up the cohort. Per donor, leukapheresis produced somewhere between about 0.9 and 9.5 billion PBMCs. For each donor, CD4 naive and CD4 memory were each given three plates, CD8 naive was given two plates, and CD8 memory was given one plate. To estimate repertoire size and how much clonotypes are shared between individuals, the study performed deep sequencing of blood TCR repertoires from about five healthy adults. To increase sequencing depth and limit assay-specific biases, different laboratories used diverse techniques to prepare libraries and sequence TCR repertoires.

TCR CDR3 regions were amplified from genomic DNA by multiplex PCR using the deep immunoSEQ assay. Extracted genomic DNA from each cell subset was spread evenly across all wells of several immunoSEQ 96-well plates, with each plate serving as a replicate. For sorted subsets, around 0.2 ug of genomic DNA, equivalent to some 30,000 T cell genomes, went into each replicate PCR. The purified libraries were quantified using a Qubit 3.0 fluorometer, sized with a Bioanalyzer 2100, and then quantified again using the KAPA Library Quantification kit. Each immunoSEQ 96-well plate was sequenced on its own single-read 150-cycle Illumina NextSeq 550 flow cell. Turning to the authors' computational methods: Because the immunoSEQ output included only junctional sequences and no quality scores, the filtering could not be the same as the filtering used for full-length reads. Sequences were annotated with PyIR, a Python wrapper for IgBLAST v1.9, using IMGT germline references to assign V/J genes and CDR3. Reads were removed for weak V/J assignments (E-value above 1e-6), missing CDR3, stop codons, out-of-frame junctions, or ambiguous translated residues. A V3J clonotype was defined by an identical inferred V gene, J gene, and CDR3 amino acid sequence. The percentage overlap between two repertoires was calculated by dividing the number of shared unique clonotypes by the size of the smaller repertoire. Repertoire richness was assessed with RTK rarefaction, the Chao1 estimator, and Recon v2.1 estimates of unobserved clonotypes. OLGA was used to compute generation probabilities for all TCRbeta clonotypes that the gDNA method yielded from several donors. The table was pulled from immuneACCESS by TCRdb, which kept in-frame rearrangements only. Such tables lose some clones; where checked, under half of the loss comes from unresolved V genes, and the rest has no known cause. V, J and clone size derive from that table, while D and trimming were established from the DNA sequence. This sample is represented by 700,000 to 950,000 clones; approximately 96% of them were singletons. The top ten clonotypes cover less than 0.25% of the sample.

Overall study outcomes, separate from this receptor: Sampling was limited to blood, and TCR repertoires in tissue likely differ from TCR repertoires in blood. Estimated clonotype richness was generally larger for naive than for memory subsets. Even with the large sequencing depth, rarefaction of the sorted-subset datasets indicated that sequencing was incomplete. Across a few donors, around 5% of naive CD4, roughly 3.5% of naive CD8, 2.3% of memory CD4, and approximately 0.42% of memory CD8 clonotypes were shared. Because the study included a small number of donors, the genetic and exposure-history diversity represented was limited. Compared with non-shared clonotypes, the clonotypes found in all four sorted-subset donors had higher generation probabilities. Pairwise subsampling indicated that sequencing depth was expected to affect the degree of clonotype sharing among donors.

CD8 naive samples were CD45RO-negative cells positively selected for CCR7, giving a CD45RA+CCR7+ population that excluded TemRA cells. The donors were healthy, HIV-negative adults who had no recently reported acute infections or vaccinations. Every donor was a Caucasian adult residing in Nashville, Tennessee, USA. Blood was obtained by leukapheresis, after which PBMCs were separated by Ficoll-Histopaque density gradient centrifugation and cryopreserved in liquid nitrogen vapor phase. Analytical flow cytometry was used to check the purity and quantity of each magnetically sorted T cell population. Each sorted fraction had its genomic DNA isolated and then quantified by UV absorbance on a Nanodrop 2000c.

The sample was naive CD8+ T cells sorted from blood. This specimen's cell subset or site label, interpreted: CD45RA+CCR7+. The V and J genes are TRBV6-5 and TRBJ1-2; the D gene cannot be resolved reliably. The sequence was obtained from a man in his thirties or forties in good health. The sequence in DNA is TGTGCCAGCAGTTACCGCGTGGGGTCTAACTATGGCTACACCTTC. Its translation is CASSYRVGSNYGYTF.